The 22 T cell receptor beta chains given below trace back to one sample, sequenced in a study of blood T cell repertoires in COVID-19. Clones were sequenced by immunoSEQ multiplex PCR, and TCRdb holds only the in-frame ones, with some missing. The table shows a few hundred thousand clones, with around 89% occurring only once. The sequenced sample was peripheral blood. The source of these receptors is a woman aged 45 to 65 with COVID-19, enrolled during active disease.

The V call is TRBV6-5, the J call TRBJ1-2; TRBD1 matches at 12 bases. The J segment lost 6 bases and the V segment lost 6 bases, leaving 5 bases of the junction unmatched. This CDR3 region has 14 residues. Germline CDR1 reads MNHEY; CDR2 reads SVGAGI. In DNA, the CDR3 is TGTGCCAGCAGACCGGGACAGGGGGCGAATGGCTACACCTTC. Translation: CASRPGQGANGYTF.

J is TRBJ2-7 and V is TRBV2, with TRBD1 matching over 7 bases. The V segment lost 5 bases and the J segment 4 bases; nucleotides outside the gene matches: 5. Germline V gene data show CDR1 as SNHLY and CDR2 as FYNNEI. This CDR3 region has 13 residues. DNA for the CDR3: TGTGCCAGCAGTCCGGGACAGACATACGAGCAGTACTTC. Its translation: CASSPGQTYEQYF.

This chain uses TRBV19 with TRBJ2-7; 10 positions match TRBD1. The CDR3 has 14 residues. The J segment lost 6 bases and the V segment lost 6 bases, leaving 8 bases of the junction unmatched. The germline CDR1 and CDR2 sequences are LNHDA and SQIVND (reference sequence). The DNA of the CDR3 is TGTGCCAGTAGCATGGGACAGGGGATCGCCGAGCAGTACTTC. Translated, it gives CASSMGQGIAEQYF.

J is TRBJ2-1 and V is TRBV5-1; 12 nucleotides align to TRBD2. The CDR3 extends over 17 amino acids. With 3 bases clipped from V and 8 bases from J, the junction kept 12 bases outside the gene matches. Germline V gene sequence: CDR1 SGHRS, CDR2 YFSETQ. The CDR3 spells CASSSNPLAGGIDEQFF. The CDR3 DNA sequence: TGCGCCAGCAGCTCCAACCCTCTAGCGGGGGGGATAGATGAGCAGTTCTTC.

The chain employs TRBV9 and TRBJ1-2; D may be TRBD1 (5 bases). V lost 5 bases and J 5 bases, leaving 16 bases between the germline ends. This CDR3 has 14 amino acids. Per the germline V gene, CDR1 is SGDLS and CDR2 is YYNGEE. Here the CDR3 reads CASRSHGGLYGYTF. The CDR3, as DNA: TGTGCCAGCAGATCCCACGGGGGACTTTATGGCTACACCTTC.

The chain couples TRBV19 to TRBJ2-5, with D perhaps matching TRBD1 (5 bases). The CDR3 consists of 13 residues. The V and J ends lost 3 bases and 5 bases respectively, with 10 bases between them. CDR1 and CDR2 (germline): LNHDA, SQIVND (reference sequence). The CDR3 is CASSMAPGETQYF. CDR3 DNA: TGTGCCAGTAGTATGGCTCCAGGGGAGACCCAGTACTTC.

The chain recombines TRBV27 with TRBJ2-3, with D possibly TRBD2 on 6 matching bases. The V gene lost 5 bases and the J gene lost 4 bases, with 13 bases spanning the gap. There are 14 residues in the CDR3. Germline lookup yields CDR1 MNHEY and CDR2 SMNVEV (reference sequence). Written as DNA, the CDR3 is TGTGCCAGCAGTCGTTTGGAGGGTTCAGATACGCAGTATTTT. The encoded protein is CASSRLEGSDTQYF.

This clone was detected only once. The CDR3 nucleotides are TGTGCCAGCAGCTTGTGGGTGGCCCCCAAGGGGTCCTACGAGCAGTACTTC. This sequence encodes CASSLWVAPKGSYEQYF. The rearrangement uses TRBV5-5 and TRBJ2-7, with D possibly matching TRBD1 (5 bases). V was pared by 1 base and J by 1 base, with 18 bases between. Germline CDR1 SGHKS, CDR2 YYEKEE (reference sequence). The CDR3 covers 17 residues.

V usage is TRBV7-6 and J usage is TRBJ1-5, with D perhaps matching TRBD1 (5 bases). V dropped 1 base and J dropped 3 bases, with 16 bases sitting between them. The CDR3 is 17 residues long. Germline loops: CDR1 SGHVS, CDR2 FNYEAQ. CDR3 sequence (DNA): TGTGCCAGCAGCTTAGAGGGCGGGGGTCAGACCAATCAGCCCCAGCATTTT. Translated: CASSLEGGGQTNQPQHF.

As regards this clone: This same CDR3 is encoded by further DNA sequences in the sample. This chain joins TRBV14 and TRBJ2-3; a weak D match, TRBD2 (5 bases). Germline V gene data show CDR1 as SGHDN and CDR2 as FVKESK. The germline V and J ends were trimmed by 1 base and 2 bases, with 7 bases remaining between them. This CDR3 is built from 14 residues. DNA for the CDR3: TGTGCCAGCAGCCAAGGGAGGCACACAGATACGCAGTATTTT. Residues: CASSQGRHTDTQYF.

The gene calls are TRBV29-1 and TRBJ1-2; D not resolved. The length of the CDR3 is 13 residues. The ends were cut back, 3 bases at V and 4 bases at J, with 12 bases in the middle. Germline V lookup: CDR1 SQVTM, CDR2 ANQGSEA. CDR3 sequence (DNA): TGCAGCGTTGATGAGGGATGGATCTATGGCTACACCTTC. Translating gives CSVDEGWIYGYTF.

The J gene is TRBJ2-6, the V gene TRBV7-2; D call uncertain. The length of the CDR3 is 15 residues. V was cut by 6 bases and J by 4 bases, with 13 bases left in between. Germline CDR1 SGHTA, CDR2 FQGNSA. The CDR3 DNA sequence: TGTGCCAGCAGGCTTAGAGGTCGCGGGGCCAACGTCCTGACTTTC. Translation gives CASRLRGRGANVLTF.

The chain carries TRBV28 and TRBJ1-3, with 7 bases identical to TRBD1. Germline V lookup: CDR1 MDHEN, CDR2 SYDVKM. V gave up 6 bases and J gave up 0 bases; unmatched junction bases: 8. CDR3 length equals 16 residues. CDR3 DNA: TGTGCCAGCAGGGAAGGGACAGCTGTCTCTGGAAACACCATATATTTT. Translated, it gives CASREGTAVSGNTIYF.

The chain has TRBV24-1 and TRBJ2-1, with TRBD2 matching over 11 bases. With 4 bases clipped from V and 5 bases from J, the junction kept 6 bases outside the gene matches. The CDR3 contains 16 residues. Germline CDR1 reads KGHDR; CDR2 reads SFDVKD. CDR3 coding DNA: TGTGCCACCAGTGACCCGACTAGCGGGGAAGACAATGAGCAGTTCTTC. This codes for CATSDPTSGEDNEQFF.

The chain recombines TRBV4-1 with TRBJ1-1; no clear D. The CDR3 runs 14 residues. Germline values: CDR1 MGHRA, CDR2 YSYEKL. The ends were cut back, 1 base at V and 6 bases at J, with 12 bases in the middle. This CDR3 is CASSQAGGRPEAFF. CDR3 nucleotide sequence: TGCGCCAGCAGCCAAGCGGGTGGGAGGCCTGAAGCTTTCTTT.

The chain uses TRBV29-1 and TRBJ1-1; D gene uncertain. Between the trimmed V and J ends, which lost 6 bases and 8 bases, there was a span of 16 bases. Germline V gives CDR1 SQVTM, CDR2 ANQGSEA. The length of the CDR3 is 12 residues. CDR3 bases: TGCAGCGTCCCCCGGCGGGGAGTCGAAGCTTTCTTT. It yields the protein CSVPRRGVEAFF. Full variable domain (rest looked up from reference TRBV29-1 and TRBJ1-1): SAVISQKPSRDICQRGTSLTIQCQVDSQVTMMFWYRQQPGQSLTLIATANQGSEATYESGFVIDKFPISRPNLTFSTLTVSNMSPEDSSIYLCSVPRRGVEAFFGQGTRLTVV.

The chain recombines TRBV4-1 with TRBJ1-1; a possible D gene is TRBD1 (6 bases). Germline V gene sequence: CDR1 MGHRA, CDR2 YSYEKL. The ends were cut back, 5 bases at V and 1 base at J, with 11 bases in the middle. The CDR3 contains 14 residues. This CDR3 is CASSFRTENTEAFF. The DNA for the CDR3 is TGCGCCAGCAGCTTCCGGACAGAGAACACTGAAGCTTTCTTT.

The chain uses TRBV7-8 and TRBJ2-5; D might be TRBD2 (5 bases). The CDR3 covers 16 residues. The V end was cut by 1 base, the J end by 4 bases, with 16 bases between. Germline V gene lookup returns CDR1 SGHVS and CDR2 FQNEAQ. CDR3 bases: TGTGCCAGCAGCTTAGTAGCGCCCCAGGCGGGAGAGACCCAGTACTTC. It is translated as CASSLVAPQAGETQYF.

This clone was seen a few times. The chain joins TRBV19 to TRBJ2-3; tentatively, D is TRBD2 (7 bases). Germline V gives CDR1 LNHDA, CDR2 SQIVND (reference sequence). The CDR3 runs to 15 residues. The V end lost 3 bases, the J end lost 4 bases, and 14 bases lay between the germline ends. CDR3 bases: TGTGCCAGTAGTATGGAGGGGGGGCCAGCAGATACGCAGTATTTT. Translation gives CASSMEGGPADTQYF. The complete variable domain, with remaining parts taken from reference TRBV19 and TRBJ2-3, reads DGGITQSPKYLFRKEGQNVTLSCEQNLNHDAMYWYRQDPGQGLRLIYYSQIVNDFQKGDIAEGYSVSREKKESFPLTVTSAQKNPTAFYLCASSMEGGPADTQYFGPGTRLTVL.

The chain couples TRBV9 to TRBJ1-4; tentatively, D is TRBD1 (5 bases). Germline lookup yields CDR1 SGDLS and CDR2 YYNGEE. V lost 4 bases to trimming and J lost 8 bases, with 21 bases between them. This CDR3 spans 16 amino acids. CDR3 nucleotide sequence: TGTGCCAGCAGCACCCCAATCGGGGGTCGAGGGGAAAAACTGTTTTTT. Translation: CASSTPIGGRGEKLFF.

The V gene is TRBV9, the J gene TRBJ1-2; D gene unclear. Per the germline V gene, CDR1 is SGDLS and CDR2 is YYNGEE. The CDR3 length is 14 residues. The ends were cut back, 0 bases at V and 11 bases at J, with 17 bases in the middle. The CDR3 protein is CASSVEDPGSGYTF. The CDR3 nucleotides read TGTGCCAGCAGCGTAGAGGATCCCGGGTCGGGATACACCTTC.

The V gene is TRBV5-1, the J gene TRBJ1-4; 10 bases match TRBD1. The CDR3 runs to 14 residues. With V trimmed by 4 bases and J by 7 bases, 4 bases remained unmatched. Germline CDR1 reads SGHRS; CDR2 reads YFSETQ. The CDR3 spells CASSPGTGAEKLFF. In nucleotides, the CDR3 is TGCGCCAGCAGCCCCGGGACAGGGGCTGAAAAACTGTTTTTT.